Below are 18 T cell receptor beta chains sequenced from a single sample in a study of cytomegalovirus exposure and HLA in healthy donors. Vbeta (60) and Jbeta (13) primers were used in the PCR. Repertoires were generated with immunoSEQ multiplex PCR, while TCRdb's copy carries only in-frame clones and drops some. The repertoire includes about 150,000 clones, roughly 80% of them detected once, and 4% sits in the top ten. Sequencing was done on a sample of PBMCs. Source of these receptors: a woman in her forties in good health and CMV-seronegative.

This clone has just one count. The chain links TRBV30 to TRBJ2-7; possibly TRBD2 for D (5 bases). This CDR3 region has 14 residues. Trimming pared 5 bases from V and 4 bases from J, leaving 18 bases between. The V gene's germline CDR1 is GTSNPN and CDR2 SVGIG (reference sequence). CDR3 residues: CAWARGGLKYEQYF. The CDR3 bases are TGTGCCTGGGCCCGAGGCGGGCTAAAATACGAGCAGTACTTC.

The DNA of the CDR3 is TGCGCCAGCAGCTTTGCGGGGACAGGGAGTGAAAAACTGTTTTTT. Its translation: CASSFAGTGSEKLFF. The chain combines TRBV5-1 with TRBJ1-4; 9 bases map to TRBD1. With 2 bases clipped from V and 7 bases from J, the junction kept 6 bases outside the gene matches. This CDR3 has 15 amino acids. Germline V gene data show CDR1 as SGHRS and CDR2 as YFSETQ.

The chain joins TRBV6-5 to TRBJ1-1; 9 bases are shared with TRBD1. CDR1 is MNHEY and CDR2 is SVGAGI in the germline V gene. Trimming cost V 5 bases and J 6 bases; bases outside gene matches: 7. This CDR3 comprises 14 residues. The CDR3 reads CASSKQGAIAEAFF. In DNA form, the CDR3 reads TGTGCCAGCAGTAAACAGGGGGCGATCGCTGAAGCTTTCTTT.

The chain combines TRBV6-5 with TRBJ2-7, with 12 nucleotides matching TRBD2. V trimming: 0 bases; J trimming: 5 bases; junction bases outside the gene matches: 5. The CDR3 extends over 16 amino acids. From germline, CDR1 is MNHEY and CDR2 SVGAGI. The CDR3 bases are TGTGCCAGCAGTTACTCGCTAGCGGGGGGGCTTAACGAGCAGTACTTC. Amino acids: CASSYSLAGGLNEQYF.

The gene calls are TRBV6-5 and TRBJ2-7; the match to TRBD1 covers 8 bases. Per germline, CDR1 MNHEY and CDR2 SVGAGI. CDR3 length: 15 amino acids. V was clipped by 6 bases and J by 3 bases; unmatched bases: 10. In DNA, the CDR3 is TGTGCCAGCAGCAAAACAGGGGGAGAGGGCTACGAGCAGTACTTC. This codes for CASSKTGGEGYEQYF.

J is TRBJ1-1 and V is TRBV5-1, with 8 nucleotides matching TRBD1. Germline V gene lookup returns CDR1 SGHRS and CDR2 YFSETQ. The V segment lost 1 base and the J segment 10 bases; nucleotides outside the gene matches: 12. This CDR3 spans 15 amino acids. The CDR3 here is CASSLQSGGYQGAFF. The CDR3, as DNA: TGCGCCAGCAGCTTGCAATCAGGGGGCTATCAAGGAGCTTTCTTT.

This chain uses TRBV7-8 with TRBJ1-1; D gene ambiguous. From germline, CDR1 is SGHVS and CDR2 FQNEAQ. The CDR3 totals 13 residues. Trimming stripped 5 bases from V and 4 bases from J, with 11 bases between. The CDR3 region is CASSLSTGTEAFF. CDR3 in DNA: TGTGCCAGCAGCCTAAGCACGGGCACTGAAGCTTTCTTT.

The CDR3 bases are TGTGCCAGCAGCCCCCGACTAGCGGGAGGGACCGGGGAGCTGTTTTTT. It is translated as CASSPRLAGGTGELFF. The rearrangement joins TRBV11-2 to TRBJ2-2; 14 bases align to TRBD2. The CDR3 has 16 amino acids. V gave up 5 bases and J gave up 5 bases; unmatched junction bases: 4. From germline, CDR1 is SGHAT and CDR2 FQNNGV.

Written as DNA, the CDR3 is TGCGCCAGCAGCCGATCCGACGGCCTGCAGGGCACCTTC. Amino acid sequence: CASSRSDGLQGTF. V usage is TRBV5-1 and J usage is TRBJ1-2, with a tentative D call TRBD1 (5 bases). V was clipped by 4 bases and J by 13 bases, with 20 bases between them. CDR1 and CDR2 (germline): SGHRS, YFSETQ. The CDR3 is made up of 13 amino acids. Filled out from reference TRBV5-1 and TRBJ1-2, the complete variable domain reads KAGVTQTPRYLIKTRGQQVTLSCSPISGHRSVSWYQQTPGQGLQFLFEYFSETQRNKGNFPGRFSGRQFSNSRSEMNVSTLELGDSALYLCASSRSDGLQGTFGSGTRLTVV.

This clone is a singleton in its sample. The CDR3 reads CASSLGGAYTDTQYF. DNA of the CDR3: TGCGCCAGCAGCTTAGGGGGGGCCTACACAGATACGCAGTATTTT. This chain uses TRBV5-1 with TRBJ2-3; a possible D gene is TRBD2 (7 bases). The CDR3 runs 15 residues. V was pared by 2 bases and J by 2 bases, with 12 bases between. CDR1 and CDR2 (germline): SGHRS, YFSETQ.

CDR3 sequence (DNA): TGTGCCAGCAGCCCGAGGGTGGGGGAGACCCAGTACTTC. Its protein is CASSPRVGETQYF. This chain uses TRBV6-5 with TRBJ2-5; D perhaps matches TRBD2 (5 bases). In germline, CDR1 is MNHEY, CDR2 SVGAGI. Trimming took 6 bases from V and 5 from J, leaving 13 bases between them. The CDR3 loop spans 13 amino acids.

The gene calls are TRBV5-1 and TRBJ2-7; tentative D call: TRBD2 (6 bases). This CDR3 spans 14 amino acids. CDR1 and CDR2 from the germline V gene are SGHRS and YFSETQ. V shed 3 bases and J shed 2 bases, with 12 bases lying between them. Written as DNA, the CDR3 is TGCGCCAGCAGCTGGGAGGACTACACCTACGAGCAGTACTTC. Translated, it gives CASSWEDYTYEQYF. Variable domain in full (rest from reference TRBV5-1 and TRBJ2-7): KAGVTQTPRYLIKTRGQQVTLSCSPISGHRSVSWYQQTPGQGLQFLFEYFSETQRNKGNFPGRFSGRQFSNSRSEMNVSTLELGDSALYLCASSWEDYTYEQYFGPGTRLTVT.

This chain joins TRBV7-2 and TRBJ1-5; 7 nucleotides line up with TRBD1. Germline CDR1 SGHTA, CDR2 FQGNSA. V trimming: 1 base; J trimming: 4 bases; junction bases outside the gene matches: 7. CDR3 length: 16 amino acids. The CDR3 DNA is TGTGCCAGCAGCTTAGGCACAGGGGACCTAAATCAGCCCCAGCATTTT. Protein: CASSLGTGDLNQPQHF.

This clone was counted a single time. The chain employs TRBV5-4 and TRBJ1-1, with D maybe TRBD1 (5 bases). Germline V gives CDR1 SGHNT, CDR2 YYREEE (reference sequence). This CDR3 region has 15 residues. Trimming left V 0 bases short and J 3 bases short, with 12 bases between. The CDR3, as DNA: TGTGCCAGCAGCTTGGCCGAGGGACTTTACACTGAAGCTTTCTTT. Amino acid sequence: CASSLAEGLYTEAFF. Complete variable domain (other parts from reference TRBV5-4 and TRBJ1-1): ETGVTQSPTHLIKTRGQQVTLRCSSQSGHNTVSWYQQALGQGPQFIFQYYREEENGRGNFPPRFSGLQFPNYSSELNVNALELDDSALYLCASSLAEGLYTEAFFGQGTRLTVV.

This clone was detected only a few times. CDR3 bases: TGTGCCAGCAGCAAAGCGGGAGGGAATCAGCCCCAGCATTTT. It codes for CASSKAGGNQPQHF. The J gene is TRBJ1-5, the V gene TRBV21-1. TRBV21-1 is given as a pseudogene. The CDR3 length is 14 residues.

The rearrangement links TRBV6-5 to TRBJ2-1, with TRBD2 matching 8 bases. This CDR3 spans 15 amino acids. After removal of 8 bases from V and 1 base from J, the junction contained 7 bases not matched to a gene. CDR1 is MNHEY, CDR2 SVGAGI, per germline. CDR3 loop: CASGREAQSYNEQFF. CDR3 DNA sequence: TGTGCCAGCGGGCGGGAGGCTCAGTCCTACAATGAGCAGTTCTTC.

The CDR3 sequence: CASSPVRVRGADEQYF. The CDR3 DNA is TGTGCCAGCAGCCCCGTTCGAGTCCGGGGGGCGGACGAGCAGTACTTC. The gene calls are TRBV7-2 and TRBJ2-7; D is perhaps TRBD2 (7 bases). Germline CDR1 reads SGHTA; CDR2 reads FQGNSA. V was trimmed by 5 bases and J by 5 bases, leaving 22 bases between them. The CDR3 length is 16 residues.

The DNA of the CDR3 is TGTGCCAGCAGTCCCCGGACAGGTTTAGGGGAAAAACTGTTTTTT. It codes for CASSPRTGLGEKLFF. This rearrangement joins TRBV6-6 to TRBJ1-4; 7 bases are a match to TRBD1. V was pared by 5 bases and J by 8 bases, with 11 bases of the junction left unmatched. The CDR3 loop spans 15 amino acids. Germline V lookup: CDR1 MNHNY, CDR2 SVGAGI (reference sequence).